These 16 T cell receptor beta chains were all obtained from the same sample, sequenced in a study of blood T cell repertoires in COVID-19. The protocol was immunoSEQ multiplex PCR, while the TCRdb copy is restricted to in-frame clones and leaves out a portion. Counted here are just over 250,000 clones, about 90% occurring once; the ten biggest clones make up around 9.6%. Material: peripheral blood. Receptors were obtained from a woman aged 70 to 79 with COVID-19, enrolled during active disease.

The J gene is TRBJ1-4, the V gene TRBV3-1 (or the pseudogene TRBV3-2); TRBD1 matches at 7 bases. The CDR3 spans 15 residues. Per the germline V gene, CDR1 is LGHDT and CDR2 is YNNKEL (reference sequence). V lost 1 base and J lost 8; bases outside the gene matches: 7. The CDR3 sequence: CASSQAETGIEKLFF. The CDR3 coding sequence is TGTGCCAGCAGCCAAGCTGAGACAGGGATCGAAAAACTGTTTTTT.

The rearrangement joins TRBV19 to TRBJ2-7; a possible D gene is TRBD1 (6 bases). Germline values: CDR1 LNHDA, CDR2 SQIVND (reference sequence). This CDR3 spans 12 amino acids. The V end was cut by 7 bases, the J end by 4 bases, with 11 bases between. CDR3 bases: TGTGCCAGTACGGACAGTTTTTACGAGCAGTACTTC. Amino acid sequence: CASTDSFYEQYF.

CDR3 sequence reads: CASSLGRAYETQYF. Here the CDR3 DNA reads TGTGCCAGCAGCTTAGGGAGGGCCTATGAGACCCAGTACTTC. J is TRBJ2-5 and V is TRBV7-9, with D possibly TRBD2 on 6 matching bases. This CDR3 comprises 14 residues. Per germline, CDR1 SEHNR and CDR2 FQNEAQ (reference sequence). The germline V and J ends were trimmed by 1 base and 5 bases, with 11 bases remaining between them.

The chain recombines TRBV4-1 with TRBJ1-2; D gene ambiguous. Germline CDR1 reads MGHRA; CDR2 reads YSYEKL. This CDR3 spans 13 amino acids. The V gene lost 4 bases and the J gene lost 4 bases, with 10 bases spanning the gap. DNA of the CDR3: TGCGCCAGCAGCCTTACCGAAGCCTATGGCTACACCTTC. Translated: CASSLTEAYGYTF.

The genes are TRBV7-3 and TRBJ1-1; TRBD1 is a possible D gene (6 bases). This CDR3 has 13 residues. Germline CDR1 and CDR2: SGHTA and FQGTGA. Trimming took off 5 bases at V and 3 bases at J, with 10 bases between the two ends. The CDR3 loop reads CASSKQGDTEAFF. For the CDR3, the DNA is TGTGCCAGCAGCAAACAGGGAGACACTGAAGCTTTCTTT.

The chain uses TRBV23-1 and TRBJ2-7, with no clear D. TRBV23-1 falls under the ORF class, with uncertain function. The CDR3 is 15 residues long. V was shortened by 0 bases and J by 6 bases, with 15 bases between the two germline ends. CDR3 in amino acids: CASSQSGQAVSEQYF. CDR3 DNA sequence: TGCGCCAGCAGTCAATCGGGCCAGGCCGTGTCCGAGCAGTACTTC.

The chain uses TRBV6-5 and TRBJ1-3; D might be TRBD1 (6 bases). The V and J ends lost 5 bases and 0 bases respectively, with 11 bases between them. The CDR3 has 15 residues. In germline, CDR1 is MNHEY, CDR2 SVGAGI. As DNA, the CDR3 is TGTGCCAGCAGTACAGGGCTTCGCTCTGGAAACACCATATATTTT. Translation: CASSTGLRSGNTIYF.

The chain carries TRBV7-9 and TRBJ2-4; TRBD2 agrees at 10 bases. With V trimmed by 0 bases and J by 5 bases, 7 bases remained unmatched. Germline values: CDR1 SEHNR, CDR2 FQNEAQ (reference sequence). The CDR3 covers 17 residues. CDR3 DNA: TGTGCCAGCAGCTTAGCCCCCCTAGCGGGAGTCCAAAACATTCAGTACTTC. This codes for CASSLAPLAGVQNIQYF. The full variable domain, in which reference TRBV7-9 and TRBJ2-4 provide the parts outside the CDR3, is DTGVSQNPRHKITKRGQNVTFRCDPISEHNRLYWYRQTLGQGPEFLTYFQNEAQLEKSRLLSDRFSAERPKGSFSTLEIQRTEQGDSAMYLCASSLAPLAGVQNIQYFGAGTRLSVL.

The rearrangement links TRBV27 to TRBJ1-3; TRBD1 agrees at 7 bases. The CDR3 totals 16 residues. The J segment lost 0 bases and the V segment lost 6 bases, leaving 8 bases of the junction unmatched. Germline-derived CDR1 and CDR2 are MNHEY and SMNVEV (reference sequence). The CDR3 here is CASRKLDRYSGNTIYF. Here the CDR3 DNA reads TGTGCCAGCAGGAAATTGGACAGGTACTCTGGAAACACCATATATTTT.

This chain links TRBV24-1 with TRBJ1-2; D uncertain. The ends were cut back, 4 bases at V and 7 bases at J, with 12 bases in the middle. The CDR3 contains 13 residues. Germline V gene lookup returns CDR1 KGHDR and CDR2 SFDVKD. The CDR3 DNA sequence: TGTGCCACCAGTGACGGTGTGGGCTTTGGCTACACCTTC. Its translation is CATSDGVGFGYTF.

This chain's CDR3 is CASSQDPPGGADTQYF. CDR3 nucleotides: TGTGCCAGCAGCCAAGATCCGCCAGGGGGCGCAGATACGCAGTATTTT. The chain couples TRBV3-1 (or the pseudogene TRBV3-2) to TRBJ2-3; TRBD1 aligns across 8 bases. CDR1 LGHDT and CDR2 YNNKEL come from the germline V gene (reference sequence). CDR3 length: 16 residues. Trimming at V came to 0 bases and at J to 4 bases, leaving 6 bases not matched to a gene.

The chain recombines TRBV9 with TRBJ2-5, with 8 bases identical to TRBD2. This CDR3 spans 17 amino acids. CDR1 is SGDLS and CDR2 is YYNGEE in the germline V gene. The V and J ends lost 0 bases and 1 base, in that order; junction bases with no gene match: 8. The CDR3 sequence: CASSVGIGGALQETQYF. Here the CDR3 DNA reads TGTGCCAGCAGCGTAGGCATCGGGGGGGCGCTCCAAGAGACCCAGTACTTC.

The CDR3 loop is CASRDSGGTEAFF. For the CDR3, the DNA is TGTGCCAGTAGGGACTCCGGGGGCACTGAAGCTTTCTTT. J is TRBJ1-1 and V is TRBV19; TRBD1 is a possible D gene (5 bases). The CDR3 spans 13 residues. The ends were cut back, 6 bases at V and 4 bases at J, with 12 bases in the middle. Per germline, CDR1 LNHDA and CDR2 SQIVND (reference sequence).

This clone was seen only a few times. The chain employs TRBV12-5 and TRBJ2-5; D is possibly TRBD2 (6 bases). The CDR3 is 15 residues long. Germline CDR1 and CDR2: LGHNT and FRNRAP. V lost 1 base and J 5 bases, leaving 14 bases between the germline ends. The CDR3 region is CASGLGGTGGETQYF. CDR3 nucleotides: TGTGCTAGTGGTTTGGGAGGAACAGGAGGGGAGACCCAGTACTTC.

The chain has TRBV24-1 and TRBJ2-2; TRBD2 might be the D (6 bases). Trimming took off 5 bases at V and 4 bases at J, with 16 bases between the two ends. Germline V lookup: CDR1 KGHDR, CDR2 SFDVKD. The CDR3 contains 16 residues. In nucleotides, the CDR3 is TGTGCCACCAGTGGAGGGGAGGTTGGGGCCACCGGGGAGCTGTTTTTT. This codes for CATSGGEVGATGELFF.

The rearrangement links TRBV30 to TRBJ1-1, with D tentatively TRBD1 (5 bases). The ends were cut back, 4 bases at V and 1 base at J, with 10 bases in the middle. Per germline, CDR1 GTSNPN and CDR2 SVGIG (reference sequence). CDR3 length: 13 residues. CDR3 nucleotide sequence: TGTGCCTGGACTTGGGGCGGGAACACTGAAGCTTTCTTT. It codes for CAWTWGGNTEAFF.